These 14 T cell receptor beta chains were sequenced from one sample in a study of lymphopenia after photon versus proton radiotherapy. Here immunoSEQ multiplex PCR was the method, and the copy in TCRdb shows in-frame clones only, minus some. The top ten hold around 5.1% of the sample, which has approximately 150,000 clones, approximately 86% seen once. The source material was peripheral blood, sampled from a patient treated with photon-based radiotherapy. The receptors originated from a man between 50 and 59 years old with gastric cancer.

The V and J genes are TRBV29-1 and TRBJ2-2, with 8 bases fitting TRBD2. After removal of 3 bases from V and 6 bases from J, the junction contained 15 bases not matched to a gene. CDR3 size: 17 residues. Germline V gene data show CDR1 as SQVTM and CDR2 as ANQGSEA. For the CDR3, the DNA is TGCAGCGTTGAGGGCTTGGCAGGGCGGGAGGAATCCGGGGAGCTGTTTTTT. Translation gives CSVEGLAGREESGELFF.

The J gene is TRBJ2-3, the V gene TRBV7-9, with 9 bases identical to TRBD1. Losses at the gene ends were 4 bases for V and 5 bases for J; bases not matched to a gene: 13. CDR3 length equals 17 residues. CDR1 is SEHNR, CDR2 FQNEAQ, per germline (reference sequence). CDR3 loop: CASSSLWTGEFEDTQYF. In DNA, the CDR3 is TGTGCCAGCAGCTCCCTGTGGACAGGGGAATTCGAAGATACGCAGTATTTT.

J is TRBJ2-2 and V is TRBV18; 10 bases are shared with TRBD1. CDR3 length: 16 residues. CDR1 is KGHSH, CDR2 LQKENI, per germline. V lost 5 bases and J lost 5; bases outside the gene matches: 8. The CDR3 sequence: CASSSPTGGETGELFF. The CDR3 DNA sequence: TGTGCCAGCTCATCTCCGACAGGGGGCGAAACCGGGGAGCTGTTTTTT.

This clone was picked up one time. The chain couples TRBV5-1 to TRBJ2-3, with D possibly being TRBD2 (6 bases). There are 14 residues in the CDR3. Trimming cost V 4 bases and J 4 bases, with 13 bases left between them. The V gene's germline CDR1 is SGHRS and CDR2 YFSETQ. The CDR3 sequence: CASSDGASADTQYF. DNA of the CDR3: TGCGCCAGCAGCGACGGGGCTAGCGCAGATACGCAGTATTTT.

In its sample, this clone was seen a few times. This chain connects TRBV29-1 to TRBJ1-1, with 8 bases identical to TRBD1. V gave up 8 bases and J gave up 1 base; unmatched junction bases: 6. The V gene's germline CDR1 is SQVTM and CDR2 ANQGSEA. The CDR3 spans 13 residues. CDR3 coding DNA: TGCAGCTTCGAGGACAGGGAGAACACTGAAGCTTTCTTT. This gives the protein CSFEDRENTEAFF.

The chain uses TRBV19 and TRBJ1-3, with unresolved D. Germline assignment: CDR1 LNHDA and CDR2 SQIVND (reference sequence). The CDR3 contains 13 residues. V gave up 1 base and J gave up 4 bases, with 5 bases separating them. CDR3 nucleotides: TGTGCCAGTAGTATAGTGCGGGGAAACACCATATATTTT. This sequence encodes CASSIVRGNTIYF.

The chain has TRBV11-2 and TRBJ2-5, with 7 bases that match TRBD2. The trim removed 5 bases at V and 5 bases at J, leaving 8 bases unmatched. Germline V lookup: CDR1 SGHAT, CDR2 FQNNGV. CDR3 length equals 14 residues. CDR3 loop: CASSITSGVETQYF. The CDR3 bases are TGTGCCAGCAGCATCACCAGCGGGGTTGAGACCCAGTACTTC.

This chain connects TRBV5-8 to TRBJ1-5; no clear D gene. Germline CDR1 and CDR2: SGHTS and YDEGEE. Trimming removed 2 bases from V and 5 bases from J, with 5 bases in between. CDR3 length: 12 amino acids. The CDR3: CASSFTHQPQHF. The CDR3 DNA is TGTGCCAGCAGCTTCACTCATCAGCCCCAGCATTTT.

The gene calls are TRBV6-4 and TRBJ2-2; TRBD1 is a possible D gene (6 bases). V dropped 4 bases and J dropped 7 bases, with 13 bases sitting between them. Germline CDR1 is MRHNA and CDR2 is SNTAGT. The CDR3 spans 14 residues. CDR3 amino acids: CASSAGHYFGELFF. Here the CDR3 DNA reads TGTGCCAGCAGTGCGGGACACTACTTCGGGGAGCTGTTTTTT.

This chain connects TRBV7-6 to TRBJ1-1; D is ambiguous. CDR3 length: 15 residues. In germline, CDR1 is SGHVS, CDR2 FNYEAQ. Trimming shortened V by 3 bases and J by 3 bases, and 14 bases separated the two germline ends. CDR3 sequence: CASSLLEVRDTEAFF. The DNA of the CDR3 is TGTGCCAGCAGCTTGTTAGAGGTGAGGGACACTGAAGCTTTCTTT. The full variable domain, completed using reference TRBV7-6 and TRBJ1-1, is GAGVSQSPRYKVTKRGQDVALRCDPISGHVSLYWYRQALGQGPEFLTYFNYEAQQDKSGLPNDRFSAERPEGSISTLTIQRTEQRDSAMYRCASSLLEVRDTEAFFGQGTRLTVV.

DNA for the CDR3: TGTGCCAGCAGCCCAGCGGGAGGAAGCACAGATACGCAGTATTTT. Translated: CASSPAGGSTDTQYF. The V gene is TRBV5-6, the J gene TRBJ2-3, with TRBD2 identical over 9 bases. Germline V CDR1 and CDR2: SGHDT, YYEEEE. This CDR3 is 15 amino acids long. The V segment lost 4 bases and the J segment 0 bases; nucleotides outside the gene matches: 3.

The chain uses TRBV11-2 and TRBJ1-1; no clear D gene. Germline lookup yields CDR1 SGHAT and CDR2 FQNNGV. The V gene lost 7 bases and the J gene lost 2 bases, with 14 bases spanning the gap. This CDR3 is built from 14 residues. CDR3 residues: CASTSSGGNTEAFF. The CDR3 DNA sequence: TGTGCCAGCACTTCTAGTGGCGGAAACACTGAAGCTTTCTTT.

The V call is TRBV2, the J call TRBJ2-2; perhaps D is TRBD1 or TRBD2 (7 bases each). The CDR3 sequence is 17 residues long. The germline V and J ends were trimmed by 0 bases and 6 bases, with 17 bases remaining between them. The germline V gene has CDR1 SNHLY and CDR2 FYNNEI. CDR3 residues: CASSEAGGGAGAGELFF. CDR3 in DNA: TGTGCCAGCAGTGAAGCGGGAGGGGGCGCAGGGGCCGGGGAGCTGTTTTTT.

This chain links TRBV7-2 with TRBJ2-4, with a possible D match to TRBD2 (5 bases). This CDR3 has 15 amino acids. V was clipped by 5 bases and J by 4 bases, with 15 bases between them. Germline CDR1 SGHTA, CDR2 FQGNSA. DNA for the CDR3: TGTGCCAGCAGCCCCGCGGGTTTAGGGAAAAACATTCAGTACTTC. Translated: CASSPAGLGKNIQYF.